Listed here are 7 T cell receptor beta chains from one sample, sequenced in a study of blood T cell repertoires in COVID-19. Sequencing was performed with immunoSEQ multiplex PCR; in TCRdb, only in-frame clones are kept and a portion is missing. The sample holds about 120,000 clones, 85% to 90% seen once. Sequenced sample: peripheral blood. These receptors all come from a human donor with acute or convalescent COVID-19. The donor label of this sample is uncertain.

The rearrangement uses TRBV5-1 and TRBJ1-4; the match to TRBD1 covers 7 bases. V was clipped by 2 bases and J by 6 bases; unmatched bases: 4. Germline lookup yields CDR1 SGHRS and CDR2 YFSETQ. The CDR3 is 14 amino acids. The CDR3 DNA follows: TGCGCCAGCAGCTTAGGACAGGAACATGAAAAACTGTTTTTT. Translation gives CASSLGQEHEKLFF.

This chain joins TRBV2 and TRBJ2-7; D call uncertain. From germline, CDR1 is SNHLY and CDR2 FYNNEI. The CDR3 runs 13 residues. Trimming shortened V by 6 bases and J by 6 bases, and 15 bases separated the two germline ends. The CDR3 sequence is CASRTSPWSEQYF. CDR3 nucleotides: TGTGCCAGCAGAACCTCACCTTGGAGCGAGCAGTACTTC.

A single count supports this clone. V gene TRBV28 combines with J gene TRBJ1-1; D unclear. There are 10 residues in the CDR3. Germline CDR1 and CDR2: MDHEN and SYDVKM. The CDR3 DNA is TGTGGGTCTGGGCGCACTGAAGCTTTCTTT. Translating gives CGSGRTEAFF.

V and J are TRBV28 and TRBJ2-7; perhaps TRBD1 as D (5 bases). CDR3 length: 16 residues. Trimming shortened V by 4 bases and J by 0 bases, and 16 bases separated the two germline ends. CDR1 is MDHEN and CDR2 is SYDVKM in the germline V gene. For the CDR3, the DNA is TGTGCCAGCAGTTCAGACAGCTACCCGACCTCCTACGAGCAGTACTTC. Protein product: CASSSDSYPTSYEQYF.

This clone has a single count. V and J are TRBV11-2 and TRBJ2-1, with 8 bases aligning to TRBD1. The CDR3 extends over 13 amino acids. V was pared by 2 bases and J by 9 bases, with 3 bases of the junction left unmatched. Germline V gives CDR1 SGHAT, CDR2 FQNNGV. CDR3 residues: CASSLIQGGEQFF. The CDR3 coding sequence is TGTGCCAGCAGCTTAATACAGGGGGGTGAGCAGTTCTTC.

The V and J genes are TRBV7-6 and TRBJ1-1; the D gene is possibly TRBD1 (6 bases). Germline V gene lookup returns CDR1 SGHVS and CDR2 FNYEAQ. This CDR3 region has 13 residues. The V end lost 2 bases, the J end lost 8 bases, and 12 bases lay between the germline ends. The CDR3 is CASSLTGWTEAFF. The CDR3, as DNA: TGTGCCAGCAGCTTAACAGGGTGGACCGAAGCTTTCTTT.

This clone was observed a few times. The rearrangement uses TRBV6-5 and TRBJ1-3; D is undetermined. Per germline, CDR1 MNHEY and CDR2 SVGAGI. Trimming shortened V by 4 bases and J by 0 bases, and 7 bases separated the two germline ends. The CDR3 runs 14 residues. CDR3 amino acids: CASSSRVSGNTIYF. The CDR3 DNA follows: TGTGCCAGCAGTTCCCGGGTCTCTGGAAACACCATATATTTT.